This TCR beta chain was documented in a study of blood T cell repertoires in COVID-19. On the study more broadly: Acute and convalescent COVID-19 specimens originated in the United States, Italy and Spain. T cells, B-cell-depleted T cells, or PBMCs provided the cDNA or gDNA that served as material.

The CDR3 is 14 amino acids. The repertoire was sequenced with immunoSEQ multiplex PCR; TCRdb's copy has only in-frame clones and lacks some. The sample consists of 50,000 to 55,000 clones, 82% of them appearing once. This clonotype was sampled from a man at least 80 years old with COVID-19, enrolled during active disease. The material sequenced was peripheral blood. The rearrangement joins TRBV21-1 to TRBJ1-1. TRBV21-1 is tagged as a pseudogene. This chain's CDR3 is CASTPRGGNTEAFF. As DNA, the CDR3 is TGTGCCAGCACCCCGAGGGGAGGGAACACTGAAGCTTTCTTT.